One sample yielded the 5 T cell receptor beta chains listed below, sequenced in a study of OX40 agonist ivuxolimab in advanced cancers. Clones were sequenced by immunoSEQ multiplex PCR, and TCRdb holds only the in-frame ones, with some missing. This table has 70,000 to 95,000 clones, 94% appearing once. Sequencing used CD4+ or CD8+ T cells sorted from blood, obtained in a trial of the OX40 agonist ivuxolimab. These receptors originate from an adult with an advanced solid tumor such as melanoma, head and neck, liver or kidney cancer.

The count of this clone is one. This chain links TRBV5-5 with TRBJ2-7; TRBD2 aligns across 10 bases. This CDR3 is built from 17 residues. The trim removed 0 bases at V and 4 bases at J, leaving 10 bases unmatched. The germline gives CDR1 SGHKS, CDR2 YYEKEE (reference sequence). The CDR3: CASSLGLAGAIGYEQYF. For the CDR3, the DNA is TGTGCCAGCAGCTTGGGGCTAGCGGGAGCTATAGGTTACGAGCAGTACTTC.

This rearrangement joins TRBV7-6 to TRBJ2-7, with 13 bases fitting TRBD2. Germline V CDR1 and CDR2: SGHVS, FNYEAQ. The length of the CDR3 is 13 residues. After removal of 4 bases from V and 6 bases from J, the junction contained 0 bases not matched to a gene. CDR3 coding DNA: TGTGCCAGCAGCTGGACTAGCGGGGGCGAGCAGTACTTC. The encoded protein is CASSWTSGGEQYF.

The rearrangement uses TRBV5-4 and TRBJ1-1, with a tentative D call TRBD1 (5 bases). The germline gives CDR1 SGHNT, CDR2 YYREEE (reference sequence). V was cut by 4 bases and J by 7 bases, with 20 bases left in between. This CDR3 is 15 amino acids long. In DNA, the CDR3 is TGTGCCAGCAGCCCTCGGGGGGAGGCTTGGGATGAAGCTTTCTTT. Translation gives CASSPRGEAWDEAFF.

This chain's CDR3 is CAIRLDSGHTDTQYF. The CDR3 DNA sequence: TGTGCCATCAGACTTGACAGTGGACACACAGATACGCAGTATTTT. The chain is built from TRBV10-3 and TRBJ2-3; possible D gene TRBD1, 5 bases. The CDR3 is 15 residues long. CDR1 is ENHRY, CDR2 SYGVKD, per germline. V was cut by 6 bases and J by 2 bases, with 15 bases left in between.

The count of this clone is one. The chain links TRBV7-6 to TRBJ2-7; 14 positions match TRBD2. The V segment lost 5 bases and the J segment 5 bases; nucleotides outside the gene matches: 8. In germline, CDR1 is SGHVS, CDR2 FNYEAQ. The CDR3 sequence is 16 residues long. The CDR3 DNA is TGTGCCAGCAGCCCCGGGACTAGCGGGAGTAATCACGAGCAGTACTTC. It codes for CASSPGTSGSNHEQYF.